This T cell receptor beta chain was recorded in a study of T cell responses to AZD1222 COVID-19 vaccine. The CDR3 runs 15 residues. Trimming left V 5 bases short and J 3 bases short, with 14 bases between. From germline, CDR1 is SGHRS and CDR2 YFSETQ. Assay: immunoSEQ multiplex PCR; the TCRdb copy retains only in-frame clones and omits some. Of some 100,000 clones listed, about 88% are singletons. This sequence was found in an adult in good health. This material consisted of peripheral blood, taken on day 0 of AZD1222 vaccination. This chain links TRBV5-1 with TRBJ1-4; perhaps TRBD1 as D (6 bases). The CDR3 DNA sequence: TGCGCCAGCAGGCGGGGGTCAGGGGCTAATGAAAAACTGTTTTTT. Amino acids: CASRRGSGANEKLFF. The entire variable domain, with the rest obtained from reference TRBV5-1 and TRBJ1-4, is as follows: KAGVTQTPRYLIKTRGQQVTLSCSPISGHRSVSWYQQTPGQGLQFLFEYFSETQRNKGNFPGRFSGRQFSNSRSEMNVSTLELGDSALYLCASRRGSGANEKLFFGSGTQLSVL.